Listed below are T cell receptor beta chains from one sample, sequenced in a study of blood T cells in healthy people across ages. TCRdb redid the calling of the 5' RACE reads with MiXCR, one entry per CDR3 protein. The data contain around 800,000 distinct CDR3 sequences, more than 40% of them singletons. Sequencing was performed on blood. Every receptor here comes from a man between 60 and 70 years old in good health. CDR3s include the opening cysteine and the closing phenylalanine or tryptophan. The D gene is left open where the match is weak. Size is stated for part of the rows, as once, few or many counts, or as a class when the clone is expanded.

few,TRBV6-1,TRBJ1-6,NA,CASSERFYNSPLHF,TGTGCCAGCAGTGAACGATTCTATAATTCACCCCTCCACTTT
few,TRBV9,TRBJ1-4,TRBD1,CASSVGTASNEKLFF,TGTGCCAGCAGCGTCGGGACAGCCTCCAATGAAAAACTGTTTTTT
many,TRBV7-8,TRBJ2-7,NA,CASSLPAYEQYF,TGTGCCAGCAGCTTACCAGCCTACGAGCAGTACTTC
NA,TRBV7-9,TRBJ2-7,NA,CASSLASTGAYEQYF,TGTGCCAGCAGCTTAGCTTCGACGGGGGCCTACGAGCAGTACTTC
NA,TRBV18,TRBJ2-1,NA,CASSPKQGPNEQFF,TGTGCCAGCTCACCAAAACAGGGTCCCAATGAGCAGTTCTTC
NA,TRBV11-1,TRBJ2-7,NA,CASSLMGQVNEQYF,TGTGCCAGCAGCCTCATGGGGCAGGTCAACGAGCAGTACTTC
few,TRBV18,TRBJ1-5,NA,CASSPQHSNQPQHF,TGTGCCAGCTCACCTCAGCATAGCAATCAGCCCCAGCATTTT
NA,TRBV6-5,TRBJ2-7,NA,CASGNGLYEQYF,TGTGCCAGCGGTAACGGCCTCTACGAGCAGTACTTC
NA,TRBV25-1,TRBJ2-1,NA,CASSDGWSSYNEQFF,TGTGCCAGCAGTGATGGGTGGAGCTCCTACAATGAGCAGTTCTTC
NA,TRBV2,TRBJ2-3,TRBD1,CASRRGWGQGSDTQYF,TGTGCCAGCAGGCGGGGATGGGGACAGGGTTCAGATACGCAGTATTTT
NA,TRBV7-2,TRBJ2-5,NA,CASSLGPAGETQYF,TGTGCCAGCAGCTTAGGGCCCGCTGGAGAGACCCAGTACTTC
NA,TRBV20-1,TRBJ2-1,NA,CSARDLLRARGEQFF,TGCAGTGCTAGGGACCTTTTGAGGGCCCGGGGTGAGCAGTTCTTC
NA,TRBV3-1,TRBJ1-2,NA,CASSPETTLFSNYGYTF,TGTGCCAGCAGCCCCGAAACGACGTTATTCTCCAACTATGGCTACACCTTC
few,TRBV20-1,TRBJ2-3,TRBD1,CSARPGGVADTQYF,TGCAGTGCTAGACCAGGGGGAGTCGCAGATACGCAGTATTTT
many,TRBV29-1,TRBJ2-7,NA,CNLSGEQYF,TGCAACCTAAGCGGGGAGCAGTACTTC
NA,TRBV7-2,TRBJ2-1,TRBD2,CASSSGSLAGQNERFF,TGTGCCAGCAGTTCGGGGAGCCTAGCGGGCCAAAATGAGCGGTTCTTC
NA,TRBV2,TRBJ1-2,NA,CASSGQGRRANYGYTF,TGTGCCAGCAGTGGTCAGGGGCGGCGAGCTAACTATGGCTACACCTTC
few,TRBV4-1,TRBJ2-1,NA,CASSQLASEQFF,TGCGCCAGCAGCCAATTAGCGAGTGAGCAGTTCTTC
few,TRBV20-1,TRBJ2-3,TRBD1,CSAREGTGTDTQYF,TGCAGTGCTAGAGAGGGGACAGGCACAGATACGCAGTATTTT
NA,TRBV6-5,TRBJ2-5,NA,CASSYGGVIGETQYF,TGTGCCAGCAGTTACGGCGGGGTAATTGGAGAGACCCAGTACTTC
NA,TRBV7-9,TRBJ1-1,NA,CASSLGGPRTEAFF,TGTGCCAGCAGCTTAGGCGGGCCAAGGACTGAAGCTTTCTTT
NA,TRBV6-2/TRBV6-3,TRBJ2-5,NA,CASSPLPLRGKQETQYF,TGTGCCAGCAGCCCCCTGCCCTTGCGGGGAAAGCAAGAGACCCAGTACTTC
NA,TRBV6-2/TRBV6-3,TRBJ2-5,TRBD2,CASSGLRLAGGETQYF,TGTGCCAGCTCTGGCCTCAGACTAGCGGGGGGCGAGACCCAGTACTTC
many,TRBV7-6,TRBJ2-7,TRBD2,CASSLRTSGGTRSYEQYF,TGTGCCAGCAGCCTTCGGACTAGCGGGGGAACTAGGTCCTACGAGCAGTACTTC
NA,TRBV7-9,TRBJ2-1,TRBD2,CASSLPRRGLEGNEQFF,TGTGCCAGCAGTTTGCCCCGAAGAGGACTAGAAGGAAATGAGCAGTTCTTC
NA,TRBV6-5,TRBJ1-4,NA,CASSYATATNEKLFF,TGTGCCAGCAGCTACGCCACCGCAACTAATGAAAAACTGTTTTTT
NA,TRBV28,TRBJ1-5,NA,CASTTGTFLSNQPQHF,TGTGCCAGCACAACCGGGACATTTCTCAGCAATCAGCCCCAGCATTTT
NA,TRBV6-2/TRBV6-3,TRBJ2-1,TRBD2,CASSSFPSGSYNEQFF,TGTGCCAGCAGCTCCTTTCCTAGCGGATCCTACAATGAGCAGTTCTTC
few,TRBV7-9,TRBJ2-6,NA,CASSSGVQGTGANVLTF,TGTGCCAGCAGCTCCGGTGTCCAGGGGACAGGGGCCAACGTCCTGACTTTC
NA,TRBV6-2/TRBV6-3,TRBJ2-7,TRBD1,CASTDSLTPRQGSLGDEQYF,TGTGCCAGCACCGATTCACTAACGCCGAGACAGGGTTCCCTCGGAGACGAGCAGTACTTC
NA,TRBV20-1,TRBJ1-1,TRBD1,CSARLGGAGNTEAFF,TGCAGTGCTAGGCTAGGGGGCGCGGGGAACACTGAAGCTTTCTTT
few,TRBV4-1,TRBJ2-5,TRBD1,CASSRPGTEQETQYF,TGCGCCAGCAGCCGACCTGGGACAGAACAAGAGACCCAGTACTTC
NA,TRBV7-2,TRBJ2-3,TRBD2,CASSHFSGGASPAQYF,TGTGCCAGCAGCCACTTTAGCGGGGGGGCGTCTCCGGCGCAGTATTTT
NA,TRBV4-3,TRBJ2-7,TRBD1,CASSQDVGTVLYEQYF,TGCGCCAGCAGCCAAGATGTTGGGACAGTACTCTACGAGCAGTACTTC
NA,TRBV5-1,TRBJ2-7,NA,CASSLNWGTYEQYF,TGCGCCAGCAGCTTGAACTGGGGTACCTACGAGCAGTACTTC
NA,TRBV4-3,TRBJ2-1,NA,CASSPQGLQETQFF,TGCGCCAGCAGCCCCCAGGGACTCCAAGAGACCCAGTTCTTC
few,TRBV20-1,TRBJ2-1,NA,CSASPPNEQFF,TGCAGTGCTAGCCCCCCTAATGAGCAGTTCTTC
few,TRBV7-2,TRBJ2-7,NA,CASRTGRNYEQYF,TGTGCCAGCAGAACCGGCAGAAACTACGAGCAGTACTTC
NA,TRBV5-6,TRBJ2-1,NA,CASIEDSQETQFF,TGTGCCAGCATCGAGGACAGTCAAGAGACCCAGTTCTTC
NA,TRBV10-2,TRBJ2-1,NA,CATRSQGWYDEQFF,TGCGCCACCCGATCGCAGGGCTGGTATGATGAGCAGTTCTTC
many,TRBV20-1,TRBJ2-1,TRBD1,CSAIPGQGNNEQFF,TGCAGTGCCATTCCGGGACAGGGAAACAATGAGCAGTTCTTC
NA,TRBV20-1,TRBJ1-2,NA,CSAKGHYGYTF,TGCAGTGCTAAGGGGCACTATGGCTACACCTTC
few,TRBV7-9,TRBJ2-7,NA,CASSPTGTAGVQYF,TGTGCCAGCAGCCCCACGGGGACAGCGGGAGTCCAGTACTTC
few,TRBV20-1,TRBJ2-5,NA,CSARDFGIGETQYF,TGCAGTGCTAGAGATTTCGGAATTGGGGAGACCCAGTACTTC
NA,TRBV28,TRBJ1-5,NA,CASRAGGQPQHF,TGTGCCAGCAGGGCTGGTGGTCAGCCCCAGCATTTT